What follows are 8 T cell receptor beta chains derived from one specimen sequenced in a study of cytomegalovirus exposure and HLA in healthy donors. It was with 60 Vbeta and 13 Jbeta primers that the PCR ran. Assay: immunoSEQ multiplex PCR; the TCRdb copy retains only in-frame clones and omits some. The sample consists of about 96,000 clones, roughly 80% of them appearing once. The specimen sequenced was PBMCs. These receptors all stem from a man aged 45-60 years in good health and CMV-seropositive.

A remark on this clone: The junction differs from germline at one of its ends, possibly a read error. The chain carries TRBV28 and TRBJ1-2; 9 nucleotides match TRBD1. CDR3 size: 14 residues. Germline V gene data show CDR1 as MDHEN and CDR2 as SYDVKM. CDR3 in amino acids: CATSEYRGLDGYTF. The DNA for the CDR3 is TGTGCCACCAGTGAATACAGGGGGCTGGATGGCTACACCTTC.

This clone was seen just once. The chain joins TRBV4-1 to TRBJ1-2, with D possibly matching TRBD1 (5 bases). Trimming took 0 bases from V and 5 from J, leaving 13 bases between them. This CDR3 comprises 15 residues. CDR1 and CDR2 from the germline V gene are MGHRA and YSYEKL. In nucleotides, the CDR3 is TGCGCCAGCAGCCAAGAAGTCAGGGAATGGTATGGCTACACCTTC. Protein sequence: CASSQEVREWYGYTF.

This clone came up a few times. The chain recombines TRBV5-1 with TRBJ1-4; no reliable D call. The CDR3 runs to 13 residues. The germline V gene has CDR1 SGHRS and CDR2 YFSETQ. Trimming shortened V by 4 bases and J by 4 bases, and 8 bases separated the two germline ends. CDR3 nucleotide sequence: TGCGCCAGCAGCACGGTCCATAATGAAAAACTGTTTTTT. This sequence encodes CASSTVHNEKLFF.

The chain has TRBV5-1 and TRBJ1-1; D is unresolved. Trimming removed 0 bases from V and 7 bases from J, with 13 bases in between. CDR3 length: 14 amino acids. In germline, CDR1 is SGHRS, CDR2 YFSETQ. Here the CDR3 DNA reads TGCGCCAGCAGCTTGGGGCAGCGAATTTATGAAGCTTTCTTT. This translates into CASSLGQRIYEAFF.

The chain couples TRBV19 to TRBJ1-2, with 9 bases fitting TRBD1. The V segment lost 5 bases and the J segment 8 bases; nucleotides outside the gene matches: 12. This CDR3 is built from 15 residues. Germline CDR1 is LNHDA and CDR2 is SQIVND (reference sequence). The CDR3 DNA sequence: TGTGCCAGTAGTCCAGGACAGGGGAAGGTAGTGGGCTACACCTTC. Protein sequence: CASSPGQGKVVGYTF.

The V gene is TRBV18, the J gene TRBJ2-7, with D tentatively TRBD2 (6 bases). The CDR3 is 14 residues long. Between the trimmed V and J ends, which lost 3 bases and 6 bases, there was a span of 15 bases. CDR1 KGHSH and CDR2 LQKENI come from the germline V gene. The CDR3 DNA reads TGTGCCAGCTCACCGGGAGGAGGGTCGGGCGAGCAGTACTTC. Its translation: CASSPGGGSGEQYF.

In nucleotides, the CDR3 is TGTGCCAGCAGCTTTAGGGGTGGGCAAGAGACCCAGTACTTC. Protein: CASSFRGGQETQYF. The chain uses TRBV7-9 and TRBJ2-5; D perhaps matches TRBD1 (5 bases). This CDR3 region has 14 residues. The V end was cut by 3 bases, the J end by 2 bases, with 10 bases between. Germline CDR1 reads SEHNR; CDR2 reads FQNEAQ (reference sequence).

This sequence joins TRBV28 and TRBJ2-7; a weak D match, TRBD2 (6 bases). V was pared by 10 bases and J by 0 bases, with 22 bases between. CDR1 and CDR2 from the germline V gene are MDHEN and SYDVKM. The CDR3 totals 16 residues. The CDR3 DNA follows: TGTGCCACCCGTGGGGGTGGGGGGTTAAGCTCCTACGAGCAGTACTTC. Its protein product is CATRGGGGLSSYEQYF.